This T cell receptor beta chain comes out of a study of CD8 T cells in Susac syndrome. The V end lost 6 bases, the J end lost 16 bases, and 19 bases lay between the germline ends. Germline assignment: CDR1 MNHEY and CDR2 SVGEGT. This CDR3 is 12 amino acids long. With random hexamers, 0.5 to 1 ug RNA was reverse transcribed. In TCRdb, the immunoSEQ multiplex PCR reads were re-called with MiXCR into one record per CDR3 protein. The sample lists fewer than 350,000 distinct CDR3 sequences; roughly 85% were seen once. Material for sequencing was CD8+ T cells from PBMCs. The sequence derives from a human donor with multiple sclerosis. The chain has TRBV6-2 or TRBV6-3 and TRBJ2-4, with a possible D match to TRBD2 (6 bases). The CDR3 region has the DNA TGTGCCAGCAGCCAAGCGGGCGGCGCGGGCTACTTC. Translated: CASSQAGGAGYF.